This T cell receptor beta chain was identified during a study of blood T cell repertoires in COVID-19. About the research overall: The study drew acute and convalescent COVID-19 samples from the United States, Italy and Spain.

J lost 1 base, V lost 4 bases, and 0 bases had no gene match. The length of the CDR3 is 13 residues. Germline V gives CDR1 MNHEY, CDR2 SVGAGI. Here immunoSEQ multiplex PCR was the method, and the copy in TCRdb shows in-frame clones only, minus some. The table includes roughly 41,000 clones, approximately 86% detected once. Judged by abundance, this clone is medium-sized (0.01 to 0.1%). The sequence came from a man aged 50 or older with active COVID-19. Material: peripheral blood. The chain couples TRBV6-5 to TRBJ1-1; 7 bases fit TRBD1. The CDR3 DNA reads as TGTGCCAGCAGTTGGACAGGGAACACTGAAGCTTTCTTT. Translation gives CASSWTGNTEAFF.